This T cell receptor beta chain was identified in a study of CD8 T cells in Susac syndrome. Whole-study context: Clinically active disease was present in six of the sequenced Susac syndrome patients. Eight of these patients were in remission. Notes on the study in general: It was acknowledged in the study that the number of individuals who were included in its TCR sequencing and HLA analysis was relatively small.

V dropped 4 bases and J dropped 2; count of bases not matched to a gene: 6. This CDR3 region has 14 residues. CDR1 is DFQATT, CDR2 SNEGSKA, per germline (reference sequence). A note on this clonotype: Its antigen is unknown.

An input of about 0.45 to 1 ug of RNA was subjected to reverse transcription using random hexamers. The CDR3 of TCR beta was amplified by immunoSEQ multiplex PCR across 54 Vbeta and 13 Jbeta. TCRdb ran MiXCR on the immunoSEQ multiplex PCR reads and lists one entry per CDR3 protein. The sample carries 150,000 to 180,000 distinct CDR3 sequences, 85% to 95% recorded once. The TCR sequence derives from a human donor with Susac syndrome. This chain links TRBV20-1 with TRBJ2-3, with 7 bases aligning to TRBD2. Material: CD4+ T cells from PBMCs. The CDR3 spells CSAKFGTTTDTQYF. The CDR3 DNA reads TGCAGTGCTAAATTCGGGACTACCACAGATACGCAGTATTTT.